This T cell receptor (beta chain) was obtained from a study of blood T cell repertoires in COVID-19. Study in general: Both acute and convalescent COVID-19 samples were obtained from the United States, Italy and Spain. T cells, B-cell-depleted T cells, or PBMCs supplied cDNA or gDNA.

Per the original data handling: Researchers report that nucleated cell counts were estimated from reference gene primer amplification. The data were produced by immunoSEQ multiplex PCR, yet TCRdb's version contains in-frame clones alone and is incomplete. D and trimming come from the DNA, and the V and J calls and clone size come from that table. The sample lists about 300,000 clones, 88% occurring once. V shed 3 bases and J shed 7 bases, with 13 bases lying between them. CDR3 size: 15 residues. CDR1 is KGHSH, CDR2 LQKENI, per germline. The receptor's source is a woman aged 25 to 39 who had recovered from COVID-19. V is TRBV18 and J is TRBJ1-6, with D hard to call. Material for sequencing was peripheral blood. CDR3 DNA sequence: TGTGCCAGCTCACCGAACCAAGGAGGGAATTCACCCCTCCACTTT. It yields the protein CASSPNQGGNSPLHF.